The clone carrying this TCR beta chain appeared many times. Unique molecular identifiers were incorporated during preparation of the TCRbeta library. TCRdb reanalysed the PCR reads using MiXCR and keeps one entry per CDR3 protein. Here the sample spans 490,000 or so distinct CDR3 sequences, roughly an eighth being singletons. This entry comes from a study of T-cell reconstitution after alpha-beta-depleted transplantation in children. CDR1 MNHEY and CDR2 SVGAGI come from the germline V gene. This CDR3 is 16 amino acids long. V was clipped by 0 bases and J by 1 base; unmatched bases: 5. The sequence was obtained from a human donor who donated a stem cell graft to a child with combined immunodeficiency. Sequences were derived from PBMCs from the stem cell graft donor, sampled from the stem cell graft. The J gene is TRBJ1-1, the V gene TRBV6-5, with 7 bases aligning to TRBD1. The CDR3 loop is CASSYSIQGGNTEAFF. CDR3 bases: TGTGCCAGCAGTTACTCGATTCAGGGGGGGAACACTGAAGCTTTCTTT.